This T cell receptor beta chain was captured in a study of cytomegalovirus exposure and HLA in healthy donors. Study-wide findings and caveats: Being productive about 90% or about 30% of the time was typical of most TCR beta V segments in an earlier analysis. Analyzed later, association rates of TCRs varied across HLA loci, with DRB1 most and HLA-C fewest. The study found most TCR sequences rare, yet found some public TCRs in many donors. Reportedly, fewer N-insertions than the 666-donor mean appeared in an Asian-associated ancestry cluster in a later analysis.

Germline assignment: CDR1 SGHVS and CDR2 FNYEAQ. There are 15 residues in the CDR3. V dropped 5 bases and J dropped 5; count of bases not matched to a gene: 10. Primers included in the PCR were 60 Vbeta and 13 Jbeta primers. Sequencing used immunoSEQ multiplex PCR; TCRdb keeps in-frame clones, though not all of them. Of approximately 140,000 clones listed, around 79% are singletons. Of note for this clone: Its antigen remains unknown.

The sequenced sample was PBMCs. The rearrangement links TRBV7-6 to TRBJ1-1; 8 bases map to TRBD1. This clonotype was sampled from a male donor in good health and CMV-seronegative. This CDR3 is CASSAHRQGFTEAFF. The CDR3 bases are TGTGCCAGCAGCGCTCACCGACAGGGGTTTACTGAAGCTTTCTTT.